A single sample is the source of the 13 T cell receptor beta chains below, sequenced in a study of blood T cell repertoires in COVID-19. Repertoires were generated with immunoSEQ multiplex PCR, while TCRdb's copy carries only in-frame clones and drops some. The repertoire has nearly 250,000 clones, about 82% of them found once; the top ten carry approximately 6%. Material for sequencing was peripheral blood. Receptor source: a woman of 80 years or more with COVID-19, enrolled during active disease.

This chain connects TRBV6-6 to TRBJ1-5, with D uncertain. V was trimmed by 2 bases and J by 5 bases, leaving 10 bases between them. The germline V gene has CDR1 MNHNY and CDR2 SVGAGI (reference sequence). This CDR3 has 14 amino acids. CDR3 protein: CASSYTTSDQPQHF. CDR3 coding DNA: TGTGCCAGCAGTTACACGACTTCAGATCAGCCCCAGCATTTT.

The J gene is TRBJ1-5, the V gene TRBV9; D gene unclear. There are 15 residues in the CDR3. Germline assignment: CDR1 SGDLS and CDR2 YYNGEE. The V end lost 4 bases, the J end lost 0 bases, and 11 bases lay between the germline ends. In DNA, the CDR3 is TGTGCCAGCAGCCCAGCGGGGATTAGCAATCAGCCCCAGCATTTT. Residues: CASSPAGISNQPQHF.

This clone has more than one count but fewer than ten. The chain combines TRBV4-1 with TRBJ1-6; D unresolved. The CDR3 runs 17 residues. V dropped 2 bases and J dropped 7 bases, with 18 bases sitting between them. Germline V lookup: CDR1 MGHRA, CDR2 YSYEKL. As DNA, the CDR3 is TGCGCCAGCAGCCAACCCCAAACGTACATGCGGAATTCACCCCTCCACTTT. As protein: CASSQPQTYMRNSPLHF.

This clone was counted between two and nine times. Here the CDR3 reads CASSQLGQGGGVGVSQYV. In DNA, the CDR3 is TGTGCCAGCAGTCAACTAGGACAGGGAGGAGGAGTGGGTGTATCGCAGTACGTC. This rearrangement joins TRBV28 to TRBJ2-7, with TRBD1 matching 8 bases. After removal of 5 bases from V and 9 bases from J, the junction contained 24 bases not matched to a gene. The germline CDR1 and CDR2 sequences are MDHEN and SYDVKM. The CDR3 contains 18 residues.

This rearrangement joins TRBV5-1 to TRBJ2-5; 11 nucleotides agree with TRBD2. The CDR3 totals 14 residues. Germline trimming cut 3 bases from V and 5 bases from J; bases unmatched to any gene: 3. Germline values: CDR1 SGHRS, CDR2 YFSETQ. In DNA form, the CDR3 reads TGCGCCAGCAGCTCTACTAGCGGGGGTGAGACCCAGTACTTC. As protein: CASSSTSGGETQYF.

The chain is built from TRBV3-1 (or the pseudogene TRBV3-2) and TRBJ1-6; no definite D call. The CDR3 length is 14 residues. Trimming removed 1 base at V and 4 bases at J, with 5 bases between. Germline V gene sequence: CDR1 LGHDT, CDR2 YNNKEL (reference sequence). The CDR3 DNA follows: TGTGCCAGCAGCCAAGGGCCGTATAATTCACCCCTCCACTTT. Protein product: CASSQGPYNSPLHF.

The chain uses TRBV12-3 or TRBV12-4 and TRBJ1-1; 8 nucleotides match TRBD1. The CDR3 is 13 residues long. V lost 7 bases to trimming and J lost 9 bases; unmatched junction nucleotides: 10. DNA for the CDR3: TGTGCCAGCACCCTACAGGGGGGTATGCAAGCTTTCTTT. Translated, it gives CASTLQGGMQAFF.

The chain recombines TRBV11-2 with TRBJ1-4, with 8 positions matching TRBD1. The CDR3 is 14 residues long. With V trimmed by 2 bases and J by 8 bases, 4 bases remained unmatched. CDR1 SGHAT and CDR2 FQNNGV come from the germline V gene. CDR3 coding DNA: TGTGCCAGCAGCTTAACCCGACAGGGGGAAAAACTGTTTTTT. Amino acids: CASSLTRQGEKLFF.

This clone was recorded once. This sequence joins TRBV5-4 and TRBJ1-2, with a weak D call TRBD1 (6 bases). There are 15 residues in the CDR3. Germline lookup yields CDR1 SGHNT and CDR2 YYREEE (reference sequence). Trimming took off 0 bases at V and 4 bases at J, with 13 bases between the two ends. In nucleotides, the CDR3 is TGTGCCAGCAGCTTGGCGACACAGGGAAGCTATGGCTACACCTTC. This encodes CASSLATQGSYGYTF.

This clone was seen only once. The rearrangement links TRBV19 to TRBJ1-6; D not resolved. Germline loops: CDR1 LNHDA, CDR2 SQIVND (reference sequence). The V gene lost 3 bases and the J gene lost 7 bases, with 10 bases spanning the gap. The CDR3 loop spans 14 amino acids. CDR3 in DNA: TGTGCCAGTAGTATTGACACCGGCAATTCACCCCTCCACTTT. Protein sequence: CASSIDTGNSPLHF.

CDR3 region: CASQGFELTEAFF. CDR3 nucleotide sequence: TGTGCCAGCCAGGGTTTTGAACTCACTGAAGCTTTCTTT. The V gene is TRBV21-1, the J gene TRBJ1-1; the table's D call, TRBD1, was not checked against the DNA. TRBV21-1 is a documented pseudogene. This CDR3 comprises 13 residues.

The rearrangement links TRBV5-4 to TRBJ2-5, with D perhaps matching TRBD1 (7 bases). CDR3 length equals 14 residues. CDR1 and CDR2 from the germline V gene are SGHNT and YYREEE (reference sequence). The V and J ends lost 4 bases and 5 bases respectively, with 15 bases between them. CDR3 amino acids: CASSPGGKVETQYF. CDR3 bases: TGTGCCAGCAGCCCAGGGGGGAAGGTGGAGACCCAGTACTTC.

The gene calls are TRBV6-5 and TRBJ1-4; 8 positions match TRBD1. This CDR3 contains 15 residues. J lost 8 bases, V lost 0 bases, and 5 bases had no gene match. Germline CDR1 MNHEY, CDR2 SVGAGI. In nucleotides, the CDR3 is TGTGCCAGCAGTTACTCGCCAGGGGGCTGGGAAAAACTGTTTTTT. Its translation: CASSYSPGGWEKLFF.